This record looks at one T cell receptor (beta chain) sequence and its context. Its cognate antigen is unknown. The data were obtained in a study of STAT5B mutations in CD4+ large granular lymphocyte leukemia. Points from the study as a whole: Without putative leukemic clones, patient CD4-sorted repertoires remained more clonal than healthy CD4+ repertoires.

Here immunoSEQ multiplex PCR was the method, and the copy in TCRdb shows in-frame clones only, minus some. The data contain approximately 41,000 clones, almost 85% of them singletons. The length of the CDR3 is 15 residues. The germline gives CDR1 SGHTA, CDR2 FQGNSA. The junction had 6 bases not matched to a gene; V was cut back by 5 bases and J by 2 bases. The material sequenced was CD4+ T cells from blood buffy coats. V gene TRBV7-2 combines with J gene TRBJ2-3; 8 nucleotides line up with TRBD1. The receptor's source is a human donor in good health. CDR3 protein: CASSATGVDTDTQYF. The CDR3 DNA follows: TGTGCCAGCAGCGCGACAGGGGTGGACACAGATACGCAGTATTTT.